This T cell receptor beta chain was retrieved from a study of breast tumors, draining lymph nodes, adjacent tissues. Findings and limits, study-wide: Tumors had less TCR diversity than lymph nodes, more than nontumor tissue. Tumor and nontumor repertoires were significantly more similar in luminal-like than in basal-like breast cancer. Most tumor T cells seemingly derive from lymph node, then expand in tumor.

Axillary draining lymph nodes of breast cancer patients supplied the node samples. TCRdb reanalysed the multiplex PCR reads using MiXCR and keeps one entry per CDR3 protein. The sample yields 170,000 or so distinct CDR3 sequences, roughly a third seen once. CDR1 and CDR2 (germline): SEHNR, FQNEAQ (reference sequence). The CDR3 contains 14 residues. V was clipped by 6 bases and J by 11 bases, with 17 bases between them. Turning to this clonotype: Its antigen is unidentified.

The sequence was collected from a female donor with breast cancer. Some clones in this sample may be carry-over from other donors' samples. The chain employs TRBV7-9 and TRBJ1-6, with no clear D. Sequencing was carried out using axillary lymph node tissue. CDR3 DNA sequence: TGTGCCAGCAGTTCAAGCTCGTTCGTTGCACCCCTCCACTTT. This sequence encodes CASSSSSFVAPLHF.